These 30 T cell receptor beta chains were sequenced from one sample in a study of beta chain features in type 1 diabetes. What was sequenced were expressed TCRB transcripts, since all of the isolated RNA had been reverse transcribed. The repertoire was sequenced with immunoSEQ multiplex PCR; TCRdb's copy has only in-frame clones and lacks some. Here the sample spans approximately 380,000 clones, approximately 16% being singletons. The sequenced sample consisted of naive CD4+ T cells from blood. The receptors originated from a woman aged 18-29 years in good health.

V usage is TRBV20-1 and J usage is TRBJ2-5, with TRBD2 matching 7 bases. J gave up 5 bases and V 3 bases, and 0 bases lay outside the gene matches. CDR1 and CDR2 from the germline V gene are DFQATT and SNEGSKA (reference sequence). This CDR3 region has 11 residues. CDR3 sequence reads: CSARRGETQYF. CDR3 DNA: TGCAGTGCTAGGCGGGGGGAGACCCAGTACTTC.

This clone turned up a few times. The chain recombines TRBV9 with TRBJ2-1, with a weak D call TRBD1 (6 bases). This CDR3 is built from 14 residues. Germline V lookup: CDR1 SGDLS, CDR2 YYNGEE. V lost 4 bases and J 2 bases, leaving 10 bases between the germline ends. The CDR3 is CASSRDIPYNEQFF. The CDR3, as DNA: TGTGCCAGCAGCCGGGACATACCCTACAATGAGCAGTTCTTC.

The table lists this clone with a few counts. V usage is TRBV5-4 and J usage is TRBJ1-2; maybe TRBD1 (6 bases). This CDR3 region has 15 residues. Looked up from germline, CDR1 is SGHNT and CDR2 is YYREEE (reference sequence). Trimming removed 5 bases at V and 4 bases at J, with 18 bases between. CDR3: CASRYSNRDTYGYTF. In DNA form, the CDR3 reads TGTGCCAGCAGGTACTCTAACCGGGACACCTATGGCTACACCTTC.

This clone was counted between two and nine times. The CDR3 here is CASSPRDSDLYEQYF. The CDR3 DNA follows: TGTGCCAGCAGCCCCCGGGACAGTGATCTCTACGAGCAGTACTTC. The gene calls are TRBV7-9 and TRBJ2-7, with 7 bases fitting TRBD1. The CDR3 extends over 15 amino acids. Trimming at V came to 5 bases and at J to 3 bases, leaving 10 bases not matched to a gene. Germline V gene sequence: CDR1 SEHNR, CDR2 FQNEAQ (reference sequence). Drawing the rest from reference TRBV7-9 and TRBJ2-7, the complete variable domain is DTGVSQNPRHKITKRGQNVTFRCDPISEHNRLYWYRQTLGQGPEFLTYFQNEAQLEKSRLLSDRFSAERPKGSFSTLEIQRTEQGDSAMYLCASSPRDSDLYEQYFGPGTRLTVT.

The V call is TRBV11-3, the J call TRBJ2-3; 7 nucleotides align to TRBD2. V gave up 6 bases and J gave up 6 bases; unmatched junction bases: 12. CDR3 length equals 15 residues. The germline V gene encodes CDR1 SGHNT and CDR2 YENEEA. The chain's CDR3 is CASSQGWLAEDTQYF. Written as DNA, the CDR3 is TGTGCCAGCAGTCAAGGGTGGCTAGCGGAGGATACGCAGTATTTT.

This clone came up a few times. The rearrangement joins TRBV19 to TRBJ2-7; tentative D call: TRBD2 (6 bases). The CDR3 runs 13 residues. Germline V CDR1 and CDR2: LNHDA, SQIVND (reference sequence). V was shortened by 4 bases and J by 3 bases, with 10 bases between the two germline ends. The CDR3 sequence is CASSTGTLYEQYF. DNA of the CDR3: TGTGCCAGTAGTACTGGGACTCTCTACGAGCAGTACTTC.

This clone was recorded a few times. The genes are TRBV5-4 and TRBJ2-7; 7 bases fit TRBD1. This CDR3 spans 14 amino acids. With 4 bases clipped from V and 4 bases from J, the junction kept 8 bases outside the gene matches. CDR1 SGHNT and CDR2 YYREEE come from the germline V gene (reference sequence). The CDR3 nucleotides are TGTGCCAGCAGCCCGACCGGGACAGCTTACGAGCAGTACTTC. It is translated as CASSPTGTAYEQYF.

J is TRBJ2-7 and V is TRBV7-2; unclear D gene. The CDR3 runs 14 residues. CDR1 and CDR2 from the germline V gene are SGHTA and FQGNSA. Trimming cost V 0 bases and J 3 bases, with 9 bases left between them. The CDR3 sequence is CASSLAGQDYEQYF. The CDR3 region has the DNA TGTGCCAGCAGCTTAGCAGGTCAGGACTACGAGCAGTACTTC. The variable domain in full, with the rest retrieved from reference TRBV7-2 and TRBJ2-7, is GAGVSQSPSNKVTEKGKDVELRCDPISGHTALYWYRQSLGQGLEFLIYFQGNSAPDKSGLPSDRFSAERTGGSVSTLTIQRTQQEDSAVYLCASSLAGQDYEQYFGPGTRLTVT.

V usage is TRBV25-1 and J usage is TRBJ2-1; D is unresolved. The CDR3 has 13 amino acids. Trimming cost V 4 bases and J 9 bases, with 13 bases left between them. Germline loops: CDR1 MGHDK, CDR2 SYGVNS. The CDR3 nucleotides read TGTGCCAGCAGTGGGCCTAGTCTGGGTGAGCAGTTCTTC. Its protein product is CASSGPSLGEQFF.

This clone was picked up a small number of times. The rearrangement joins TRBV5-1 to TRBJ2-1, with a possible D match to TRBD1 (5 bases). The CDR3 is 14 residues long. Germline values: CDR1 SGHRS, CDR2 YFSETQ. Trimming removed 0 bases from V and 7 bases from J, with 11 bases in between. The CDR3 nucleotides are TGCGCCAGCAGCTTGGACAGGACGAGGAATGAGCAGTTCTTC. It codes for CASSLDRTRNEQFF.

This clone was found a few times. V gene TRBV7-8 combines with J gene TRBJ2-3, with 10 positions matching TRBD2. The V gene end was trimmed by 5 bases and the J gene end by 4 bases; junction bases not matched to a gene: 9. Per the germline V gene, CDR1 is SGHVS and CDR2 is FQNEAQ. The CDR3 is 16 amino acids. CDR3 amino acids: CASSPSGSRNPDTQYF. CDR3 in DNA: TGTGCCAGCAGCCCTAGCGGGAGTAGAAACCCAGATACGCAGTATTTT.

The V call is TRBV6-6, the J call TRBJ2-7; 7 positions agree with TRBD2. This CDR3 comprises 15 residues. Germline CDR1 is MNHNY and CDR2 is SVGAGI (reference sequence). The ends lost 2 bases at V and 3 bases at J; junction bases unmatched: 7. The chain's CDR3 is CASSYPPGGYYEQYF. CDR3 DNA sequence: TGTGCCAGCAGTTACCCGCCGGGGGGTTACTACGAGCAGTACTTC.

The sample holds a few counts of this clone. V is TRBV30 and J is TRBJ1-2; 7 bases are a match to TRBD1. V was clipped by 0 bases and J by 8 bases; unmatched bases: 6. CDR3 length: 13 amino acids. Germline lookup yields CDR1 GTSNPN and CDR2 SVGIG (reference sequence). CDR3 region: CAWSVKGAGGYTF. For the CDR3, the DNA is TGTGCCTGGAGTGTAAAGGGGGCCGGAGGCTACACCTTC.

The chain employs TRBV2 and TRBJ2-7; 7 bases are a match to TRBD2. J gave up 4 bases and V 6 bases, and 3 bases lay outside the gene matches. The germline V gene encodes CDR1 SNHLY and CDR2 FYNNEI. The CDR3 is 12 residues long. For the CDR3, the DNA is TGTGCCAGCAGAACGGGAGGATACGAGCAGTACTTC. Protein: CASRTGGYEQYF. Combining the CDR3 with reference TRBV2 and TRBJ2-7 gives the whole variable domain EPEVTQTPSHQVTQMGQEVILRCVPISNHLYFYWYRQILGQKVEFLVSFYNNEISEKSEIFDDQFSVERPDGSNFTLKIRSTKLEDSAMYFCASRTGGYEQYFGPGTRLTVT.

Only one count was recorded for this clone. V usage is TRBV28 and J usage is TRBJ2-7; 10 bases align to TRBD1. The CDR3 length is 15 residues. Germline CDR1 MDHEN, CDR2 SYDVKM. The J segment lost 3 bases and the V segment lost 4 bases, leaving 6 bases of the junction unmatched. CDR3 amino acids: CASSSLDRGVYEQYF. The CDR3 DNA is TGTGCCAGCAGTTCATTGGACAGGGGGGTCTACGAGCAGTACTTC.

This chain uses TRBV9 with TRBJ2-3; 8 bases are a match to TRBD1. The trim removed 5 bases at V and 0 bases at J, leaving 2 bases unmatched. In germline, CDR1 is SGDLS, CDR2 YYNGEE. The CDR3 runs 14 residues. CDR3 residues: CASSWTGSTDTQYF. CDR3 nucleotide sequence: TGTGCCAGCAGTTGGACAGGGAGCACAGATACGCAGTATTTT.

The rearrangement uses TRBV15 and TRBJ1-1; D is uncertain. Germline CDR1 and CDR2: LNHNV and YYDKDF (reference sequence). The V end lost 3 bases, the J end lost 3 bases, and 5 bases lay between the germline ends. CDR3 length: 12 residues. In nucleotides, the CDR3 is TGTGCCACCAGCAGCGTCGACACTGAAGCTTTCTTT. Amino acid sequence: CATSSVDTEAFF.

This clone has a handful of counts. The J gene is TRBJ2-1, the V gene TRBV18, with 12 bases that match TRBD2. Germline CDR1 KGHSH, CDR2 LQKENI. V shed 6 bases and J 3 bases; nucleotides not matched to a gene: 6. This CDR3 contains 16 residues. In DNA form, the CDR3 reads TGTGCCAGCTCTCCCCGACTAGCGGGAGTCTACAATGAGCAGTTCTTC. Translating gives CASSPRLAGVYNEQFF.

This chain uses TRBV7-3 with TRBJ2-1; 14 positions agree with TRBD2. Germline assignment: CDR1 SGHTA and CDR2 FQGTGA. The J segment lost 7 bases and the V segment lost 6 bases, leaving 8 bases of the junction unmatched. This CDR3 comprises 16 residues. The CDR3 DNA is TGTGCCAGCAGGCCGTACGGGACTAGCGGGAGTAATGAGCAGTTCTTC. This gives the protein CASRPYGTSGSNEQFF.

The table lists this clone with a few counts. This rearrangement joins TRBV7-3 to TRBJ2-2; D gene uncertain. Germline V gives CDR1 SGHTA, CDR2 FQGTGA. V was cut by 5 bases and J by 5 bases, with 9 bases left in between. The CDR3 consists of 13 residues. CDR3 sequence (DNA): TGTGCCAGCAGCCCTGACTTGACCGGGGAGCTGTTTTTT. It specifies CASSPDLTGELFF.

This rearrangement joins TRBV4-3 to TRBJ1-2, with TRBD1 matching 8 bases. Looked up from germline, CDR1 is LGHNA and CDR2 is YSLEER. The CDR3 sequence is 17 residues long. The ends lost 1 base at V and 4 bases at J; junction bases unmatched: 11. The CDR3: CASSQGSGQGVFYGYTF. DNA for the CDR3: TGCGCCAGCAGCCAAGGGAGCGGACAGGGTGTTTTCTATGGCTACACCTTC.

This chain uses TRBV11-2 with TRBJ2-3; no firm D call. The V gene lost 5 bases and the J gene lost 1 base, with 10 bases spanning the gap. CDR1 and CDR2 from the germline V gene are SGHAT and FQNNGV. The CDR3 loop spans 14 amino acids. The CDR3 sequence: CASSNRLRTDTQYF. The CDR3 DNA sequence: TGTGCCAGCAGCAACCGACTTCGCACAGATACGCAGTATTTT. The variable domain in full, with the rest retrieved from reference TRBV11-2 and TRBJ2-3, is EAGVAQSPRYKIIEKRQSVAFWCNPISGHATLYWYQQILGQGPKLLIQFQNNGVVDDSQLPKDRFSAERLKGVDSTLKIQPAKLEDSAVYLCASSNRLRTDTQYFGPGTRLTVL.

In the case of this clone: Within the sample, other DNA sequences also encode this same CDR3. The rearrangement uses TRBV20-1 and TRBJ1-1; D gene ambiguous. The CDR3 is made up of 10 amino acids. CDR1 is DFQATT and CDR2 is SNEGSKA in the germline V gene (reference sequence). V was clipped by 6 bases and J by 6 bases, with 8 bases between them. DNA of the CDR3: TGCAGTGCACGGAGGTCTGAAGCTTTCTTT. Translated: CSARRSEAFF.

The chain carries TRBV5-1 and TRBJ2-5, with 10 bases fitting TRBD2. This CDR3 has 15 residues. V trimming: 4 bases; J trimming: 4 bases; junction bases outside the gene matches: 7. Germline V gene lookup returns CDR1 SGHRS and CDR2 YFSETQ. The CDR3 sequence: CASSPTSGLGETQYF. The DNA for the CDR3 is TGCGCCAGCAGCCCGACTAGCGGGTTGGGAGAGACCCAGTACTTC.

The V gene is TRBV4-2, the J gene TRBJ2-7; D possibly corresponds to TRBD2 (6 bases). Germline V lookup: CDR1 LGHNA, CDR2 YNFKEQ. The CDR3 contains 19 residues. Trimming removed 5 bases at V and 0 bases at J, with 26 bases between. CDR3 region: CASSGPVQHGGLSSYEQYF. The CDR3 coding sequence is TGTGCCAGCAGCGGACCCGTGCAGCACGGGGGTCTAAGCTCCTACGAGCAGTACTTC.

This clone has more than one count but fewer than ten. The CDR3 loop is CASQGAISSGANVLTF. DNA for the CDR3: TGTGCCAGCCAGGGGGCAATTAGCTCTGGGGCCAACGTCCTGACTTTC. The genes are TRBV18 and TRBJ2-6, with 8 bases aligning to TRBD1. Germline V gene sequence: CDR1 KGHSH, CDR2 LQKENI. V shed 8 bases and J 0 bases; nucleotides not matched to a gene: 6. This CDR3 spans 16 amino acids.

This clone was counted a few times. The J gene is TRBJ2-7, the V gene TRBV27; 8 bases match TRBD1. The V segment lost 6 bases and the J segment 2 bases; nucleotides outside the gene matches: 6. Per germline, CDR1 MNHEY and CDR2 SMNVEV (reference sequence). The CDR3 covers 14 residues. The CDR3 DNA sequence: TGTGCCAGCAGACTCACAGGGGGGACCTACGAGCAGTACTTC. It is translated as CASRLTGGTYEQYF.

The chain uses TRBV28 and TRBJ1-2; perhaps TRBD1 as D (6 bases). Germline V gene data show CDR1 as MDHEN and CDR2 as SYDVKM. This CDR3 has 13 residues. V shed 3 bases and J shed 4 bases, with 9 bases lying between them. The CDR3 here is CASSLDSPYGYTF. Written as DNA, the CDR3 is TGTGCCAGCAGTTTGGACAGTCCCTATGGCTACACCTTC.

The J gene is TRBJ2-1, the V gene TRBV7-3; D perhaps matches TRBD2 (7 bases). From germline, CDR1 is SGHTA and CDR2 FQGTGA. The germline V and J ends were trimmed by 8 bases and 10 bases, with 24 bases remaining between them. The CDR3 contains 15 residues. The chain's CDR3 is CASQPRGDLREEQFF. CDR3 in DNA: TGTGCCAGCCAACCTAGGGGGGATCTGCGGGAGGAGCAGTTCTTC. Supplemented by reference TRBV7-3 and TRBJ2-1, the full variable domain reads GAGVSQTPSNKVTEKGKYVELRCDPISGHTALYWYRQSLGQGPEFLIYFQGTGAADDSGLPNDRFFAVRPEGSVSTLKIQRTERGDSAVYLCASQPRGDLREEQFFGPGTRLTVL.

The chain uses TRBV29-1 and TRBJ1-3; 8 bases fit TRBD1. V lost 0 bases to trimming and J lost 4 bases; unmatched junction nucleotides: 8. Germline V lookup: CDR1 SQVTM, CDR2 ANQGSEA. The CDR3 contains 16 residues. CDR3 DNA sequence: TGCAGCGTTGAAGAGTGGACTTGGGACAGGGGAAACACCATATATTTT. Translated: CSVEEWTWDRGNTIYF.